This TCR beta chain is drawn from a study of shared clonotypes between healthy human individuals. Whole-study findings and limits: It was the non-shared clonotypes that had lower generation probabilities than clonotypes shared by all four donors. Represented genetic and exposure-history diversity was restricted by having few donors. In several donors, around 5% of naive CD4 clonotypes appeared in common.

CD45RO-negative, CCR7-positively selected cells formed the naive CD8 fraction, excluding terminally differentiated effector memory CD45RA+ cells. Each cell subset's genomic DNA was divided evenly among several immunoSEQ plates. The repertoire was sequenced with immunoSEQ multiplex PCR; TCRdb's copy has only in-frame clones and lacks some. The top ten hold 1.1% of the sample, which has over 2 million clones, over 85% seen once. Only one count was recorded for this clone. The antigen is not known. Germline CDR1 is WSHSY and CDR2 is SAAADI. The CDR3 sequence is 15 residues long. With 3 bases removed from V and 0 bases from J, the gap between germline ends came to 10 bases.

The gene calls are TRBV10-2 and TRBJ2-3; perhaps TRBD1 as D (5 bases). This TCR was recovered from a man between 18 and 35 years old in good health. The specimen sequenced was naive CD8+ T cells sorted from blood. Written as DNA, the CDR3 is TGCGCCAGCAGTGAAGTGACAGCCAGCACAGATACGCAGTATTTT. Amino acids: CASSEVTASTDTQYF.